This passage covers 2 T cell receptor beta chains from one sample sequenced in a study of cytomegalovirus exposure and HLA in healthy donors. The PCR was carried out with 60 Vbeta primers and 13 Jbeta primers. Using immunoSEQ multiplex PCR, the repertoire was profiled, and TCRdb retains in-frame clones only, with some absent. Here the sample spans about 110,000 clones, less than 80% being singletons. Sequenced: PBMCs. These receptors came from a man younger than 45 in good health and CMV-seronegative.

The chain combines TRBV20-1 with TRBJ1-2; D is undetermined. The germline V gene has CDR1 DFQATT and CDR2 SNEGSKA (reference sequence). There are 11 residues in the CDR3. V was shortened by 6 bases and J by 4 bases, with 9 bases between the two germline ends. The CDR3: CSASRTYGYTF. The DNA for the CDR3 is TGCAGTGCATCCAGAACCTATGGCTACACCTTC.

There are a few counts of this clone. V is TRBV5-1 and J is TRBJ2-1; 12 bases agree with TRBD2. With 4 bases clipped from V and 0 bases from J, the junction kept 2 bases outside the gene matches. Germline values: CDR1 SGHRS, CDR2 YFSETQ. The CDR3 covers 16 residues. The DNA for the CDR3 is TGCGCCAGCAGCCTGGGACTAGCGGGCTCCTACAATGAGCAGTTCTTC. Encoded protein: CASSLGLAGSYNEQFF. The variable domain in full, completed from reference TRBV5-1 and TRBJ2-1, reads KAGVTQTPRYLIKTRGQQVTLSCSPISGHRSVSWYQQTPGQGLQFLFEYFSETQRNKGNFPGRFSGRQFSNSRSEMNVSTLELGDSALYLCASSLGLAGSYNEQFFGPGTRLTVL.